Given below is one T cell receptor (beta chain) in context. V lost 2 bases and J lost 7; bases outside the gene matches: 10. The germline V gene encodes CDR1 KGHSH and CDR2 LQKENI. The CDR3 sequence is 15 residues long. The sample belongs to a study of cytomegalovirus exposure and HLA in healthy donors. Use of 60 Vbeta and 13 Jbeta primers characterized the PCR. Clones were sequenced by immunoSEQ multiplex PCR, and TCRdb holds only the in-frame ones, with some missing. The sample consists of about 140,000 clones, about 70% of them appearing once. Sequencing was done on a sample of PBMCs. V and J are TRBV18 and TRBJ2-7; 8 bases map to TRBD2. The sequence was collected from a woman in her fifties or sixties in good health and CMV-seropositive. In DNA form, the CDR3 reads TGTGCCAGCTCACCAGGGCTAGCGGGCCTATGGGAGCAGTACTTC. This translates into CASSPGLAGLWEQYF.